This TCR beta chain is drawn from a study of blood T cell repertoires in COVID-19. Across the study: Nucleic acid was either cDNA or gDNA, and it came from T cells, B-cell-depleted T cells, or PBMCs.

Trimming took off 1 base at V and 4 bases at J, with 11 bases between the two ends. The CDR3 loop spans 15 amino acids. Germline V lookup: CDR1 SGHNT, CDR2 YENEEA. Assay: immunoSEQ multiplex PCR; the TCRdb copy retains only in-frame clones and omits some. The table lists approximately 260,000 clones, about 85% of them singletons, with just over 7% in the top ten. The clonotype originates from a man aged 55 to 69 who had recovered from COVID-19. The chain combines TRBV11-3 with TRBJ2-1; tentative D call: TRBD2 (6 bases). Sequences were obtained from peripheral blood. The CDR3 protein is CASSLGGVSYNEQFF. CDR3 DNA: TGTGCCAGCAGCTTAGGCGGGGTGTCTTACAATGAGCAGTTCTTC.